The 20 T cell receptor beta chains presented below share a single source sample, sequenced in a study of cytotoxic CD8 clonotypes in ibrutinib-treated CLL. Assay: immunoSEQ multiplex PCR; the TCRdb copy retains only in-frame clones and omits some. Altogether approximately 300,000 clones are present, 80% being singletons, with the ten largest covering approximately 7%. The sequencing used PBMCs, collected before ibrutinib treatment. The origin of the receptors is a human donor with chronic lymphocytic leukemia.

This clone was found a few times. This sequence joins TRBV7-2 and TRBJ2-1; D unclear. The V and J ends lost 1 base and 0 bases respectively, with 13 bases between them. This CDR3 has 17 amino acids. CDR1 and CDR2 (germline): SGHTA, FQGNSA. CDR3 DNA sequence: TGTGCCAGCAGCTTAGATTCTCGGATTCTCTCCTACAATGAGCAGTTCTTC. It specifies CASSLDSRILSYNEQFF.

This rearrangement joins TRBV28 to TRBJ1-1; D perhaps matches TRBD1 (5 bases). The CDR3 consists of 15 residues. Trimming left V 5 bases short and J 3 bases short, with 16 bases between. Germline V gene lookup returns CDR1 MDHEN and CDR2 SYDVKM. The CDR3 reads CASSTPGVGDTEAFF. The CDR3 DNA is TGTGCCAGCAGTACGCCCGGGGTAGGGGACACTGAAGCTTTCTTT.

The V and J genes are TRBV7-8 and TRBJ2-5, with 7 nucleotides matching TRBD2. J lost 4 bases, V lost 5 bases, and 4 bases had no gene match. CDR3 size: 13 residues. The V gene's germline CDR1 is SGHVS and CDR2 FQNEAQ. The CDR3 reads CASSQRLAETQYF. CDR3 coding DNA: TGTGCCAGCAGCCAAAGACTAGCAGAGACCCAGTACTTC.

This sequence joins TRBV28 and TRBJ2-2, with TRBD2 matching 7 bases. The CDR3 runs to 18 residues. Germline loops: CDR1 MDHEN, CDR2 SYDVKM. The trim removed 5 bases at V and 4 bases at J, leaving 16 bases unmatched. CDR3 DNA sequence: TGTGCCAGCAGTGGAGGTCGAGGGAGGGAGGGCGTCACCGGGGAGCTGTTTTTT. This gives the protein CASSGGRGREGVTGELFF.

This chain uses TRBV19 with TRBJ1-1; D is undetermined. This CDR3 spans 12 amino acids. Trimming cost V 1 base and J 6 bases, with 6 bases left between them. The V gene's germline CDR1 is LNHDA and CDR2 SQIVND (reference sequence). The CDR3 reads CASSIVGSEAFF. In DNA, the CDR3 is TGTGCCAGTAGTATAGTGGGTTCTGAAGCTTTCTTT.

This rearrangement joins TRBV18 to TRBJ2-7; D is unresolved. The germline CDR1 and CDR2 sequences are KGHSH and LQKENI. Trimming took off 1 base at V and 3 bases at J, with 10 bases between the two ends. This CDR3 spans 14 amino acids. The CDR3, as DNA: TGTGCCAGCTCACCACTCAACAGACACTACGAGCAGTACTTC. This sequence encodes CASSPLNRHYEQYF.

The CDR3 loop reads CASSHQQGNSYEQYF. CDR3 nucleotides: TGCGCCAGCAGCCACCAACAGGGGAACTCCTACGAGCAGTACTTC. The V and J genes are TRBV5-1 and TRBJ2-7, with TRBD1 matching over 7 bases. CDR3 length: 15 amino acids. The germline gives CDR1 SGHRS, CDR2 YFSETQ. Trimming removed 4 bases from V and 0 bases from J; junction bases left unmatched: 7.

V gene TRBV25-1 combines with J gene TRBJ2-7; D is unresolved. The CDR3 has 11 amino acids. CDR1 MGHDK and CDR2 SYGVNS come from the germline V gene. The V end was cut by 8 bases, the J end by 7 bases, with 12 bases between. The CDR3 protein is CASGYRSEQYF. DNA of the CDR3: TGTGCCAGCGGGTACCGGTCGGAGCAGTACTTC.

The CDR3 sequence: CASSLRGLNTEAFF. The CDR3 nucleotides are TGTGCCAGCAGCTTAAGGGGCCTGAACACTGAAGCTTTCTTT. V usage is TRBV11-2 and J usage is TRBJ1-1, with a possible D match to TRBD1 (5 bases). Trimming took 2 bases from V and 0 from J, leaving 7 bases between them. Per germline, CDR1 SGHAT and CDR2 FQNNGV. The CDR3 sequence is 14 residues long. Full variable domain (missing parts from reference TRBV11-2 and TRBJ1-1): EAGVAQSPRYKIIEKRQSVAFWCNPISGHATLYWYQQILGQGPKLLIQFQNNGVVDDSQLPKDRFSAERLKGVDSTLKIQPAKLEDSAVYLCASSLRGLNTEAFFGQGTRLTVV.

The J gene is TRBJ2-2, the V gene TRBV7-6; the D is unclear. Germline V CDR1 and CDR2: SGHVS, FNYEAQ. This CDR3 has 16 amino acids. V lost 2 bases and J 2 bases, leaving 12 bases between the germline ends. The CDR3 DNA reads TGTGCCAGCAGCTTAACGTTCTTCCTAAACACCGGGGAGCTGTTTTTT. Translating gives CASSLTFFLNTGELFF. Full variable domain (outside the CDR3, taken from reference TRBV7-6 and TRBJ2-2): GAGVSQSPRYKVTKRGQDVALRCDPISGHVSLYWYRQALGQGPEFLTYFNYEAQQDKSGLPNDRFSAERPEGSISTLTIQRTEQRDSAMYRCASSLTFFLNTGELFFGEGSRLTVL.

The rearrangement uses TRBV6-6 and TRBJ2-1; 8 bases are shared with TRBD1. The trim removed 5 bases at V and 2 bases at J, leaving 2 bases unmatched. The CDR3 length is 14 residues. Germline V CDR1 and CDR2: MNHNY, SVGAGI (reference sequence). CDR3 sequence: CASSRQGPYNEQFF. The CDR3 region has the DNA TGTGCCAGCAGTCGACAGGGGCCCTACAATGAGCAGTTCTTC.

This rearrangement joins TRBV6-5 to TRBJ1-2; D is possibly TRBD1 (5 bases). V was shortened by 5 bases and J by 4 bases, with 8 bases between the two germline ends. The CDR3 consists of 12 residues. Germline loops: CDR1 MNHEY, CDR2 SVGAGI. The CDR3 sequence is CASSRGIYGYTF. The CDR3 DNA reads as TGTGCCAGCAGTAGGGGTATCTATGGCTACACCTTC.

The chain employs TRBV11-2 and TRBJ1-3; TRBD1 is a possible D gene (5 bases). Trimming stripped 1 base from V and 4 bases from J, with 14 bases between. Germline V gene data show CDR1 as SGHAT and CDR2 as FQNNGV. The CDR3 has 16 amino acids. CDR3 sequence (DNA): TGTGCCAGCAGCTTAGTACCGTGGGGGTCCGGAAACACCATATATTTT. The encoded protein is CASSLVPWGSGNTIYF.

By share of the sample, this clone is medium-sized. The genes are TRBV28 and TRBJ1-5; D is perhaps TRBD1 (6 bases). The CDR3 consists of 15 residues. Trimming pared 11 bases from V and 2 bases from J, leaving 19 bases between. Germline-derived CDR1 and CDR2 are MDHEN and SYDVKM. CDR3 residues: CAHSDSPEGNQPQHF. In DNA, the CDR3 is TGTGCCCACTCGGACAGTCCAGAGGGCAATCAGCCCCAGCATTTT.

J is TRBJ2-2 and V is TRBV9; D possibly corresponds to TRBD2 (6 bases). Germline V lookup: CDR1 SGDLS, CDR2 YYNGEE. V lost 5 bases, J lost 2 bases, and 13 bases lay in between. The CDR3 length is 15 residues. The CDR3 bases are TGTGCCAGCAGTCATAGCGGAACTAACACCGGGGAGCTGTTTTTT. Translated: CASSHSGTNTGELFF.

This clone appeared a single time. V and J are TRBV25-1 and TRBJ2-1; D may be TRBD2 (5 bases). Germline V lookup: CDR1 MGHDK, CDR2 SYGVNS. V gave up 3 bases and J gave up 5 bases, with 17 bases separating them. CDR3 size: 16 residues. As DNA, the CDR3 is TGTGCCAGCAGTGATCGAGGACTCCGAACCCACAATGAGCAGTTCTTC. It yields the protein CASSDRGLRTHNEQFF.

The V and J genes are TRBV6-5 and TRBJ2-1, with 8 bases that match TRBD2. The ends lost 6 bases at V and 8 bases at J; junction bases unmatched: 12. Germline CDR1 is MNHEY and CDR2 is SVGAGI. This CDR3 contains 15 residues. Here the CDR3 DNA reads TGTGCCAGCAGATTCGGGAGGGCCTTCCCTTATGAGCAGTTCTTC. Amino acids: CASRFGRAFPYEQFF.

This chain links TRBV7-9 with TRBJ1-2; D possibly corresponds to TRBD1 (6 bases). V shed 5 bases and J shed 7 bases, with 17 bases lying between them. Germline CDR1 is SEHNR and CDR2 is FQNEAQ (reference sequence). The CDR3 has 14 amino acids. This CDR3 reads CASSPEDSFRGYTF. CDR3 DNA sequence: TGTGCCAGCAGCCCAGAGGACAGCTTTCGTGGCTACACCTTC.

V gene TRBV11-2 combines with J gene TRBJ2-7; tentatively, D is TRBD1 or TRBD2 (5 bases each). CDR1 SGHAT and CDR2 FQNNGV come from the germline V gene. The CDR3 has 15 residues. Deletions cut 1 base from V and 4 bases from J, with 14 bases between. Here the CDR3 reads CASSLAVGGSYEQYF. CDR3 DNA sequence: TGTGCCAGCAGCTTAGCGGTTGGGGGTTCGTACGAGCAGTACTTC.

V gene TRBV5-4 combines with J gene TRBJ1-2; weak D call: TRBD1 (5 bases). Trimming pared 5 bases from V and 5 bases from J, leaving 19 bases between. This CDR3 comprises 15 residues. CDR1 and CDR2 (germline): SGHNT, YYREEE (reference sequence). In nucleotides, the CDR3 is TGTGCCAGCAGTCCCGGACGGGGGAGGGATTATGGCTACACCTTC. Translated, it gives CASSPGRGRDYGYTF.